The sequence of this T cell receptor beta chain was determined in a study of monozygotic twins with inflammatory bowel disease (dated by TCRdb to the late 2010s). Looking at the study overall: The full study comprised 28 monozygotic twin pairs: nine German pairs (four IBD-concordant, five IBD-discordant) and 19 IBD-discordant Danish pairs. The search for disease-associated traits relied mainly on comparing IBD patients with their genetically identical healthy co-twins within discordant pairs. Each individual had, on average, about 151 000 unique TCRalpha sequences and 181 000 unique TCRbeta sequences available for analysis.

The library was prepared using 5' RACE. The input for every TCR library was approximately 3,500 ng of total RNA. cDNA was synthesized with SMARTScribe reverse transcriptase in eight separate reactions per sample. During cDNA synthesis, unique molecular identifiers containing a 6-nucleotide sample barcode were introduced by template switching. TCRalpha and TCRbeta cDNA was amplified by two nested PCRs of approximately 17 and 9 cycles, with bead purification after each PCR. Before amplification, the cDNA was treated with uracil DNA-glycosylase and purified using the QIAquick PCR purification kit. The second PCR added Illumina TruSeq-compatible adapters along with sample-specific barcodes. TapeStation and Qubit were used to check library quality and concentration, and roughly 5 ng of each library went into the pool. Pooled libraries were sequenced on an Illumina HiSeq2500 single-index Rapid Run with 2 x 100 bp reads and custom sequencing primers. In the original analysis: PCR and sequencing errors were corrected by UMI-based consensus assembly using MiGEC version 1.2.6. MiXCR version 2.1.1 handled V(D)J alignment, clonotype assembly and CDR3 extraction. Normalisation of gene usage, clonotype sharing and MAIT/NKT TCR abundance was achieved by analysing the top 1000, 10 000 and 20 000 clonotypes per sample. After downsampling to 27 000 UMIs, diversity was calculated as the inverse Simpson index using the vegan R package. Paired Mann-Whitney U tests were applied to discordant twin pairs, and Benjamini-Hochberg correction was used for multiple testing. The reads went through TCRdb reprocessing, and each CDR3 protein sequence gets one entry with no DNA. The authors' filters were not applied to this entry. The sample's records list fewer than 550,000 distinct CDR3 sequences. The ten largest clonotypes hold around 2.4% of the sample.

From each donor, a roughly 2.6 ml peripheral blood sample was collected into PAXgene tubes and stored at -80 degrees C. Without any T cell sorting, total RNA was extracted from whole blood using the PAXgene blood miRNA kit on an automated QIAcube. Peripheral blood from monozygotic twin pairs concordant or discordant for inflammatory bowel disease was subjected to deep TCRalpha and TCRbeta repertoire profiling with unique molecular barcoding. Smoking habits were recorded for all twin pairs, and individuals were classified as current, former or never smokers. The CDR3 holds 13 amino acids from the cysteine to the phenylalanine. Nucleotide data are not available. The CDR1 and CDR2 encoded by the germline V gene (reference sequence) are LGHDT and YNNKEL. Beyond this particular receptor, the publication reports: No difference in repertoire similarity was observed between concordant and discordant twins, possibly owing to limited statistical power. Fewer clonotypes were shared with other individuals by IBD patients than by healthy twins, most markedly in patients showing signs of disease activity. No single strong signal or clonotype linked to IBD turned up in the results, so the idea that one exists was not supported. IBD patients had lower TCRbeta repertoire diversity, measured by the inverse Simpson index, than their healthy co-twins. Because patients received different immunosuppressive treatments, the repertoires may have picked up extra background noise and variability between individuals. Distinction between different T cell subtypes could not be achieved in the analysis.

Note on this clonotype: Its antigen specificity is not known.

Sequences were obtained from blood. This TCR was recovered from a human donor with ulcerative colitis or Crohn's disease, or a healthy co-twin of an affected twin (not recorded which). The rearrangement joined TRBV3-1 to TRBJ2-1. The CDR3 loop reads CASSQDRYGEQFF.